This T cell receptor (beta chain) was captured by sequencing in a study of cytomegalovirus exposure and HLA in healthy donors. The CDR3 is 16 amino acids. With 5 bases removed from V and 4 bases from J, the gap between germline ends came to 20 bases. CDR1 is SGHTA and CDR2 is FQGNSA in the germline V gene. PCR used 60 Vbeta primers and 13 Jbeta primers. Profiling relied on immunoSEQ multiplex PCR, and the TCRdb table lists in-frame clones only, not all of them. Among around 130,000 clones, 81% were seen once, and the ten largest hold 0.55% to 0.75%. The clonotype comes from a young man in good health and CMV-seronegative. V usage is TRBV7-2 and J usage is TRBJ1-1; D is perhaps TRBD1 (6 bases). What was sequenced was PBMCs. CDR3 bases: TGTGCCAGCAGCCCACTGTACCAGGGGAGAGGCACTGAAGCTTTCTTT. It yields the protein CASSPLYQGRGTEAFF.